The 21 T cell receptor beta chains in this list originate from one sample, sequenced in a study of blood T cell repertoires in COVID-19. Libraries were prepared by immunoSEQ multiplex PCR; TCRdb keeps only in-frame clonotypes and omits some of them. The sample holds about 210,000 clones, under 90% seen once. Specimen: peripheral blood. These TCRs come from a woman older than 75 with COVID-19, enrolled during active disease.

CDR3 protein: CASRPGMGRLYNEQFF. CDR3 sequence (DNA): TGCGCCAGCAGACCAGGTATGGGGCGTCTATACAATGAGCAGTTCTTC. The gene calls are TRBV4-1 and TRBJ2-1, with a possible D match to TRBD1 (5 bases). This CDR3 comprises 16 residues. V was clipped by 6 bases and J by 4 bases, with 19 bases between them. Germline-derived CDR1 and CDR2 are MGHRA and YSYEKL.

This clone appeared once. V usage is TRBV3-1 (or the pseudogene TRBV3-2) and J usage is TRBJ1-1; no firm D call. V was cut by 5 bases and J by 0 bases, with 19 bases left in between. The CDR3 extends over 17 amino acids. Germline values: CDR1 LGHDT, CDR2 YNNKEL (reference sequence). The DNA for the CDR3 is TGTGCCAGCAGCACCGAGGGAAAGGGTATAATGAACACTGAAGCTTTCTTT. This encodes CASSTEGKGIMNTEAFF.

The chain carries TRBV7-3 and TRBJ1-5; D may be TRBD1 (5 bases). The germline V and J ends were trimmed by 5 bases and 2 bases, with 22 bases remaining between them. This CDR3 contains 18 residues. In germline, CDR1 is SGHTA, CDR2 FQGTGA. CDR3 coding DNA: TGTGCCAGCAGCCTTCCCGGGCAGGGCCAAGGGGGCAATCAGCCCCAGCATTTT. Translated, it gives CASSLPGQGQGGNQPQHF.

Of note for this clone: This sample includes further DNA sequences coding for the same CDR3. The genes are TRBV15 and TRBJ1-1; D may be TRBD1 (5 bases). From germline, CDR1 is LNHNV and CDR2 YYDKDF (reference sequence). The CDR3 spans 13 residues. The germline V and J ends were trimmed by 1 base and 2 bases, with 5 bases remaining between them. The chain's CDR3 is CATSRGGNTEAFF. CDR3 DNA: TGTGCCACCAGCAGAGGGGGCAACACTGAAGCTTTCTTT.

The V gene is TRBV18, the J gene TRBJ1-1; no firm D call. This CDR3 is built from 15 residues. CDR1 is KGHSH and CDR2 is LQKENI in the germline V gene. Trimming took 3 bases from V and 1 from J, leaving 12 bases between them. CDR3 DNA: TGTGCCAGCTCACCCCGGGCCGGGGAGAACACTGAAGCTTTCTTT. Protein: CASSPRAGENTEAFF.

The chain carries TRBV5-1 and TRBJ2-2; no clear D gene. The CDR3 spans 15 residues. Trimming removed 0 bases from V and 0 bases from J, with 6 bases in between. The germline V gene has CDR1 SGHRS and CDR2 YFSETQ. This CDR3 is CASSLGHTNTGELFF. DNA for the CDR3: TGCGCCAGCAGCTTGGGACACACGAACACCGGGGAGCTGTTTTTT. Combining the CDR3 with reference TRBV5-1 and TRBJ2-2 gives the whole variable domain KAGVTQTPRYLIKTRGQQVTLSCSPISGHRSVSWYQQTPGQGLQFLFEYFSETQRNKGNFPGRFSGRQFSNSRSEMNVSTLELGDSALYLCASSLGHTNTGELFFGEGSRLTVL.

This rearrangement joins TRBV2 to TRBJ2-2; 7 nucleotides align to TRBD1. The germline gives CDR1 SNHLY, CDR2 FYNNEI. J was trimmed by 3 bases and V by 6 bases; bases with no gene match: 4. CDR3 size: 14 residues. CDR3 amino acids: CASRGDSYTGELFF. CDR3 coding DNA: TGTGCCAGCAGGGGGGACAGCTACACCGGGGAGCTGTTTTTT.

In this sample, this clone turned up once. The chain combines TRBV5-1 with TRBJ1-3; TRBD1 aligns across 9 bases. The V and J ends lost 2 bases and 10 bases, in that order; junction bases with no gene match: 28. There are 21 residues in the CDR3. Per germline, CDR1 SGHRS and CDR2 YFSETQ. The CDR3 DNA sequence: TGCGCCAGCAGCTTCCGAGCGCTCCGGGACAGGGTTATTTACCCAAACCGAACCATATATTTT. This codes for CASSFRALRDRVIYPNRTIYF.

This rearrangement joins TRBV9 to TRBJ1-3; D unclear. The CDR3 is 14 residues long. The germline V gene has CDR1 SGDLS and CDR2 YYNGEE. Trimming left V 0 bases short and J 4 bases short, with 8 bases between. The CDR3 is CASSVGGLGNTIYF. The DNA of the CDR3 is TGTGCCAGCAGCGTAGGAGGGTTAGGAAACACCATATATTTT.

The chain has TRBV7-3 and TRBJ2-1, with 8 bases aligning to TRBD1. Per germline, CDR1 SGHTA and CDR2 FQGTGA. V dropped 6 bases and J dropped 6; count of bases not matched to a gene: 7. This CDR3 is 14 amino acids long. Written as DNA, the CDR3 is TGTGCCAGCAGAGGGGACAGGTGGACCAATGAGCAGTTCTTC. Protein product: CASRGDRWTNEQFF.

This sequence joins TRBV6-5 and TRBJ2-7, with 8 positions matching TRBD2. Germline V gives CDR1 MNHEY, CDR2 SVGAGI. J was trimmed by 2 bases and V by 0 bases; bases with no gene match: 6. The CDR3 is 16 amino acids. The CDR3 is CASSYSTGRATYEQYF. The CDR3 DNA follows: TGTGCCAGCAGTTACTCGACCGGGAGGGCCACCTACGAGCAGTACTTC.

The chain links TRBV2 to TRBJ2-4; maybe TRBD2 (6 bases). V was cut by 7 bases and J by 6 bases, with 13 bases left in between. The germline gives CDR1 SNHLY, CDR2 FYNNEI. The length of the CDR3 is 13 residues. The CDR3 protein is CASTGRRGNIQYF. CDR3 DNA sequence: TGTGCCAGCACGGGACGGCGGGGAAACATTCAGTACTTC.

This clone was observed a few times. V and J are TRBV7-2 and TRBJ1-2, with 9 bases aligning to TRBD1. V shed 3 bases, J shed 4 bases, and the junction held 3 bases outside the gene matches. The CDR3 has 14 amino acids. In germline, CDR1 is SGHTA, CDR2 FQGNSA. The CDR3 is CASSFDRGSYGYTF. For the CDR3, the DNA is TGTGCCAGCAGCTTCGACAGGGGGAGCTATGGCTACACCTTC.

This chain connects TRBV9 to TRBJ1-3; no reliable D call. This CDR3 has 16 residues. V gave up 3 bases and J gave up 0 bases, with 13 bases separating them. Germline V CDR1 and CDR2: SGDLS, YYNGEE. The CDR3 loop reads CASSEALGSSGNTIYF. The CDR3 DNA is TGTGCCAGCAGCGAAGCACTCGGGTCCTCTGGAAACACCATATATTTT.

V and J are TRBV4-1 and TRBJ1-5; D gene unclear. CDR3 length: 13 amino acids. Germline assignment: CDR1 MGHRA and CDR2 YSYEKL. V was shortened by 6 bases and J by 7 bases, with 13 bases between the two germline ends. CDR3 coding DNA: TGCGCCAGCAGTCCTGGCCCTTCCCAGCCCCAGCATTTT. Protein: CASSPGPSQPQHF.

The gene calls are TRBV5-1 and TRBJ2-5; weak D call: TRBD2 (6 bases). The CDR3 contains 16 residues. Germline CDR1 reads SGHRS; CDR2 reads YFSETQ. V dropped 4 bases and J dropped 1 base, with 17 bases sitting between them. The CDR3 region has the DNA TGCGCCAGCAGCCCTGGACGGGGGAGCAGCCAAGAGACCCAGTACTTC. This codes for CASSPGRGSSQETQYF.

The chain uses TRBV28 and TRBJ1-1; D is undetermined. CDR3 length: 16 amino acids. The V gene lost 5 bases and the J gene lost 11 bases, with 27 bases spanning the gap. Germline CDR1 and CDR2: MDHEN and SYDVKM. The CDR3 spells CASSPSVFGSGLSAFF. Written as DNA, the CDR3 is TGTGCCAGCAGTCCTAGCGTTTTTGGTTCCGGGCTTTCGGCTTTCTTT.

This clone was counted once. The V and J genes are TRBV2 and TRBJ2-2; 7 bases fit TRBD2. The V gene's germline CDR1 is SNHLY and CDR2 FYNNEI. The CDR3 is 16 amino acids. The V gene end was trimmed by 3 bases and the J gene end by 3 bases; junction bases not matched to a gene: 7. In DNA, the CDR3 is TGTGCCAGCAGTGATCAAAGCGGGGAGTACACCGGGGAGCTGTTTTTT. Translated, it gives CASSDQSGEYTGELFF. Filled out from reference TRBV2 and TRBJ2-2, the complete variable domain reads EPEVTQTPSHQVTQMGQEVILRCVPISNHLYFYWYRQILGQKVEFLVSFYNNEISEKSEIFDDQFSVERPDGSNFTLKIRSTKLEDSAMYFCASSDQSGEYTGELFFGEGSRLTVL.

The chain uses TRBV14 and TRBJ2-5; 8 nucleotides align to TRBD1. V dropped 4 bases and J dropped 5; count of bases not matched to a gene: 6. Looked up from germline, CDR1 is SGHDN and CDR2 is FVKESK. The CDR3 length is 14 residues. CDR3 sequence: CASSPGGGVETQYF. CDR3 nucleotide sequence: TGTGCCAGCAGCCCAGGGGGCGGGGTTGAGACCCAGTACTTC.

V gene TRBV9 combines with J gene TRBJ1-4; 7 nucleotides align to TRBD1. Germline V gives CDR1 SGDLS, CDR2 YYNGEE. The junction had 7 bases not matched to a gene; V was cut back by 3 bases and J by 8 bases. The CDR3 consists of 14 residues. DNA of the CDR3: TGTGCCAGCAGCGGCGACAGGGTGGGAGAAAAACTGTTTTTT. The encoded protein is CASSGDRVGEKLFF.

The chain recombines TRBV6-6 with TRBJ2-1; 7 bases align to TRBD1. Germline CDR1 and CDR2: MNHNY and SVGAGI (reference sequence). The CDR3 runs 16 residues. V lost 5 bases, J lost 4 bases, and 11 bases stayed unmatched. Here the CDR3 reads CASSTGTAPGYNEQFF. The CDR3 region has the DNA TGTGCCAGCAGTACCGGGACAGCCCCTGGATACAATGAGCAGTTCTTC.